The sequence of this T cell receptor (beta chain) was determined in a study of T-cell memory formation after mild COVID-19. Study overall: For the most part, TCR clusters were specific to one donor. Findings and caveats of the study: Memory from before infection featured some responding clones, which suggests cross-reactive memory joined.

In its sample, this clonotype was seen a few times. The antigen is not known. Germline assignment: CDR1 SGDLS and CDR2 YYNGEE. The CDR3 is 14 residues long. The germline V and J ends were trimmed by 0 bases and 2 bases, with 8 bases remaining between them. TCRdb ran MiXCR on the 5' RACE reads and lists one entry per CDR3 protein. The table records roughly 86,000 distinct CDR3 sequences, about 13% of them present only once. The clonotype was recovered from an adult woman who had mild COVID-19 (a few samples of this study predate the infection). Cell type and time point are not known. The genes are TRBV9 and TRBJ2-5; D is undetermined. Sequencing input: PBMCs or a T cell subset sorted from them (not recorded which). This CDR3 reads CASSVGDRQETQYF. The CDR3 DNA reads TGTGCCAGCAGCGTAGGTGACCGGCAAGAGACCCAGTACTTC.